The T cell receptor beta chain described here comes from a study of T cells in Graves' hyperthyroidism and ophthalmopathy. Study observations and caveats: A 13 V-J model separated ophthalmopathy from stable hyperthyroidism.

TCR beta CDR3 regions were amplified from RNA transcripts. Researchers ran a first-round RT-PCR on the TCR CDR3 using the HTBI primer set. One entry per CDR3 protein, called by TCRdb with MiXCR from the multiplex PCR reads. The sample has a few hundred thousand distinct CDR3 sequences; roughly 13% are singletons. The germline V gene encodes CDR1 MNHEY and CDR2 SVGAGI. CDR3 length: 16 residues. The V end was cut by 0 bases, the J end by 2 bases, with 14 bases between. This clonotype was seen ten or more times. Antigen: not known. The chain carries TRBV6-5 and TRBJ2-7, with a weak D call TRBD1 (5 bases). The TCR sequence derives from a woman between 40 and 50 years old with Graves' ophthalmopathy. The source material was blood. The CDR3 loop is CASSYSAGPFPYEQYF. CDR3 nucleotide sequence: TGTGCCAGCAGTTACTCAGCAGGGCCCTTTCCCTACGAGCAGTACTTC.